This TCR beta chain derives from a study of blood T cell repertoires in COVID-19. At the level of the study: The analysed material was cDNA or gDNA that came from T cells, B-cell-depleted T cells, or PBMCs.

Authors' processing steps: Quantification of nucleated cells was approximated via reference gene primer amplification. Libraries were prepared by immunoSEQ multiplex PCR; TCRdb keeps only in-frame clonotypes and omits some of them. D and trimming come from the DNA, and the V and J calls and clone size come from that table. Altogether 250,000 to 400,000 clones are present, roughly 88% being singletons, with the ten largest covering 2.5% to 3.5%. This CDR3 comprises 14 residues. The trim removed 6 bases at V and 5 bases at J, leaving 2 bases unmatched. The V gene's germline CDR1 is SNHLY and CDR2 FYNNEI. This clone was counted a single time. During active infection, Seattle patients enrolled and were then monitored through disease.

The gene calls are TRBV2 and TRBJ2-2, with TRBD2 matching over 11 bases. The clonotype comes from a woman aged 25 to 45 with COVID-19, enrolled during active disease. The specimen sequenced was peripheral blood. The CDR3 spells CASRTSGITGELFF. CDR3 bases: TGTGCCAGCAGGACTAGCGGGATAACCGGGGAGCTGTTTTTT.